The text below deals with one T cell receptor (beta chain). The record originates from a study of blood T cell repertoires in COVID-19. In the study overall: From T cells, B-cell-depleted T cells, or PBMCs came the material, which was cDNA or gDNA.

Some clones are missing from TCRdb's copy, which holds only in-frame ones; the method was immunoSEQ multiplex PCR. The profile shows 300,000 to 500,000 clones, 70% to 90% of them singletons. The CDR3 spans 14 residues. The germline CDR1 and CDR2 sequences are MGHRA and YSYEKL. The V end was cut by 0 bases, the J end by 4 bases, with 9 bases between. Individuals drawn from around 24 US areas were roughly 18 to 95 years old. The chain uses TRBV4-1 and TRBJ1-2; D possibly corresponds to TRBD1 (6 bases). The sequenced sample consisted of PBMCs or T cells enriched from blood (not recorded which). This TCR derives from a woman in her forties with acute COVID-19. In DNA, the CDR3 is TGCGCCAGCAGCCAAGAGTGGGGGCCCTATGGCTACACCTTC. Translation gives CASSQEWGPYGYTF.